Listed here are 32 T cell receptor beta chains from one sample, sequenced in a study of breast tumors, draining lymph nodes, adjacent tissues. TCRdb re-derived calls from the multiplex PCR reads in MiXCR, one entry per CDR3 protein. This table has 85,000 to 130,000 distinct CDR3 sequences, around 20% appearing once. Samples came from axillary lymph nodes draining the breast cancer. What was sequenced was axillary lymph node tissue. These receptors were obtained from a female donor with breast cancer. Some clones in this sample may be carry-over from other donors' samples.

This clonotype was seen repeatedly, ten times or more. The genes are TRBV10-3 and TRBJ2-7; no firm D call. V was pared by 6 bases and J by 7 bases, with 16 bases between. Germline V gene lookup returns CDR1 ENHRY and CDR2 SYGVKD. The CDR3 spans 13 residues. The CDR3 loop is CAIRTDPKWEQYF. Here the CDR3 DNA reads TGTGCCATCAGAACGGACCCGAAATGGGAGCAGTACTTC.

This clonotype was counted a single time. The chain carries TRBV2 and TRBJ2-7; unclear D gene. CDR1 and CDR2 (germline): SNHLY, FYNNEI. V lost 3 bases and J lost 8, with 8 bases in between. This CDR3 region has 11 residues. CDR3: CASSDERKQYF. The CDR3 bases are TGTGCCAGCAGTGACGAGCGTAAGCAGTACTTC.

This clonotype was observed many times. The genes are TRBV12-3 or TRBV12-4 and TRBJ2-7, with D unresolved. V was clipped by 4 bases and J by 3 bases, with 7 bases between them. This CDR3 spans 12 amino acids. CDR3 nucleotides: TGTGCCAGCAGTTACGGAAACTACGAGCAGTACTTC. Translated: CASSYGNYEQYF.

Concerning this clonotype itself: One junction end does not reproduce the germline sequence, and a read error may be involved. Written as DNA, the CDR3 is TGTGCCATCGGGCAGCCCTACGGGCAGTACTTC. Its protein is CAIGQPYGQYF. The chain is built from TRBV10-3 and TRBJ2-7, with unresolved D. The CDR3 has 11 amino acids. CDR1 is ENHRY, CDR2 SYGVKD, per germline.

This clonotype was observed many times. The chain uses TRBV24-1 and TRBJ2-3; TRBD1 might be the D (5 bases). Germline CDR1 and CDR2: KGHDR and SFDVKD. This CDR3 has 15 amino acids. Trimming shortened V by 3 bases and J by 5 bases, and 14 bases separated the two germline ends. This CDR3 reads CATSDPQGSKDTQYF. In DNA form, the CDR3 reads TGTGCCACCAGTGATCCTCAGGGTTCCAAAGATACGCAGTATTTT.

Ten or more counts support this clonotype. V usage is TRBV7-9 and J usage is TRBJ2-7; maybe TRBD2 (5 bases). Germline CDR1 and CDR2: SEHNR and FQNEAQ (reference sequence). CDR3 size: 15 residues. The V end was cut by 1 base, the J end by 0 bases, with 10 bases between. This CDR3 reads CASSLDSGSSYEQYF. In DNA, the CDR3 is TGTGCCAGCAGCTTAGACTCGGGGAGCTCCTACGAGCAGTACTTC.

This clonotype occurred many times. The chain has TRBV11-1 and TRBJ2-1; no clear D. Germline CDR1 is SGHAT and CDR2 is FQDESV (reference sequence). The CDR3 has 15 residues. Trimming left V 1 base short and J 0 bases short, with 7 bases between. The CDR3 protein is CASSLGRSSYNEQFF. The CDR3 DNA reads TGTGCCAGCAGCTTAGGAAGAAGCTCCTACAATGAGCAGTTCTTC.

The V and J genes are TRBV4-2 and TRBJ1-1, with a tentative D call TRBD1 (6 bases). The germline gives CDR1 LGHNA, CDR2 YNFKEQ. V lost 7 bases to trimming and J lost 1 base, with 16 bases between them. This CDR3 region has 15 residues. The CDR3 DNA is TGTGCCAGCAACCCTTCTCCAGGGGCGAACACTGAAGCTTTCTTT. Translated, it gives CASNPSPGANTEAFF.

On this clonotype itself: One end of the junction does not line up with germline, which may come from a read error. The chain carries TRBV5-1 and TRBJ2-3; D remains unclear. This CDR3 contains 14 residues. Per the germline V gene, CDR1 is SGHRS and CDR2 is YFSETQ. In nucleotides, the CDR3 is TGCGCCAGCAGCTTGGTGGGCAACACAGATACACAGTATTTT. This gives the protein CASSLVGNTDTQYF. The full variable domain, completed using reference TRBV5-1 and TRBJ2-3, is KAGVTQTPRYLIKTRGQQVTLSCSPISGHRSVSWYQQTPGQGLQFLFEYFSETQRNKGNFPGRFSGRQFSNSRSEMNVSTLELGDSALYLCASSLVGNTDTQYFGPGTRLTVL.

This clonotype was counted ten times or more. This chain's CDR3 is CASSARDREREQYF. The CDR3 nucleotides read TGTGCCAGCAGTGCCCGGGACAGGGAACGAGAGCAGTACTTC. This chain joins TRBV25-1 and TRBJ2-7; 9 bases align to TRBD1. This CDR3 is 14 amino acids long. The germline gives CDR1 MGHDK, CDR2 SYGVNS. V was pared by 4 bases and J by 7 bases, with 8 bases of the junction left unmatched.

This clonotype was observed many times. The J gene is TRBJ2-7, the V gene TRBV18; D may be TRBD1 (5 bases). Germline V gene sequence: CDR1 KGHSH, CDR2 LQKENI. The CDR3 has 14 residues. Trimming took off 2 bases at V and 0 bases at J, with 8 bases between the two ends. CDR3 in amino acids: CASSPGADSYEQYF. The CDR3 DNA sequence: TGTGCCAGCTCACCAGGGGCAGACTCCTACGAGCAGTACTTC. The full variable domain, its missing parts supplied by reference TRBV18 and TRBJ2-7, is NAGVMQNPRHLVRRRGQEARLRCSPMKGHSHVYWYRQLPEEGLKFMVYLQKENIIDESGMPKERFSAEFPKEGPSILRIQQVVRGDSAAYFCASSPGADSYEQYFGPGTRLTVT.

Points on this clonotype: With a much larger clone just one base away, this may be a read error. The chain is built from TRBV2 and TRBJ2-5, with D possibly TRBD2 on 6 matching bases. The CDR3 contains 12 residues. Germline V CDR1 and CDR2: SNHLY, FYNNEI. The V end lost 6 bases, the J end lost 7 bases, and 12 bases lay between the germline ends. CDR3 protein: CASRSRGGTQYF. CDR3 coding DNA: TGTGCCAGCAGGAGTAGGGGAGGGACCCAGTACTTC.

In regard to this clonotype: The conserved phenylalanine or tryptophan normally closing the CDR3 is absent here, so this likely arose from a read error. The chain carries TRBV19 and TRBJ2-5; a weak D match, TRBD1 (5 bases). Germline V gives CDR1 LNHDA, CDR2 SQIVND (reference sequence). This CDR3 has 15 amino acids. The germline V and J ends were trimmed by 4 bases and 5 bases, with 17 bases remaining between them. CDR3 bases: TGTGCCAGTAGTACTTGGGGCAGGGATTTCGAGACCCAGTACTAC. It translates to CASSTWGRDFETQYY.

This clonotype was observed at least ten times. The rearrangement uses TRBV9 and TRBJ2-7; a possible D gene is TRBD2 (6 bases). V shed 4 bases and J shed 1 base, with 18 bases lying between them. The CDR3 consists of 16 residues. Germline CDR1 reads SGDLS; CDR2 reads YYNGEE. The CDR3 protein is CASSHSPGSPSYEQYF. The CDR3 bases are TGTGCCAGCAGCCACTCTCCCGGGAGCCCTTCCTACGAGCAGTACTTC.

This clonotype has at least ten counts. CDR3 loop: CASTRTEANEQFF. The CDR3 DNA reads as TGTGCCAGCACCCGTACAGAGGCCAATGAGCAGTTCTTC. J is TRBJ2-1 and V is TRBV12-3 or TRBV12-4; no firm D call. The CDR3 runs to 13 residues. Trimming cost V 7 bases and J 6 bases, with 13 bases left between them.

Comments on this clonotype: A single base separates this from a much larger clone, so it may be a read error. This rearrangement joins TRBV30 to TRBJ2-7, with D perhaps being TRBD1 or TRBD2 (5 bases each). Germline V CDR1 and CDR2: GTSNPN, SVGIG (reference sequence). V was cut by 8 bases and J by 6 bases, with 14 bases left in between. The CDR3 length is 11 residues. The CDR3 nucleotides read TGTGCCCGGGGCCGGATGGTCGAGCAGTACTTC. It translates to CARGRMVEQYF.

This clonotype was counted a few times. V gene TRBV27 combines with J gene TRBJ1-2; possibly TRBD1 for D (5 bases). The CDR3 has 14 amino acids. Trimming took 6 bases from V and 4 from J, leaving 15 bases between them. CDR1 MNHEY and CDR2 SMNVEV come from the germline V gene (reference sequence). CDR3 sequence reads: CASRGFGASYGYTF. CDR3 DNA sequence: TGTGCCAGCAGGGGATTTGGGGCCTCCTATGGCTACACCTTC.

This clonotype has a count of ten or more. V is TRBV12-3 or TRBV12-4 and J is TRBJ1-6; D is possibly TRBD1 (5 bases). V gave up 3 bases and J gave up 2 bases, with 8 bases separating them. The CDR3 sequence is 15 residues long. The DNA of the CDR3 is TGTGCCAGCAGTTTGGGAGGGGCCTATAATTCACCCCTCCACTTT. It encodes CASSLGGAYNSPLHF.

Ten or more counts support this clonotype. This chain connects TRBV6-1 to TRBJ1-3, with D unclear. V was pared by 0 bases and J by 8 bases, with 8 bases between. Germline V gene data show CDR1 as MNHNS and CDR2 as SASEGT. The CDR3 length is 13 residues. In DNA, the CDR3 is TGTGCCAGCAGTGAAGCCGGGGTTGACACCATATATTTT. Protein sequence: CASSEAGVDTIYF.

This clonotype was found many times. J is TRBJ2-1 and V is TRBV24-1; D might be TRBD2 (6 bases). Per germline, CDR1 KGHDR and CDR2 SFDVKD. This CDR3 is built from 14 residues. Trimming took 4 bases from V and 6 from J, leaving 12 bases between them. The CDR3 region has the DNA TGTGCCACCAGTGAAGGGAGGAGCCCCAATGAGCAGTTCTTC. It encodes CATSEGRSPNEQFF.

About this clonotype: A much more abundant neighbour one base away suggests this may be a read error. The chain links TRBV28 to TRBJ2-7; D unclear. This CDR3 is 13 amino acids long. Trimming shortened V by 6 bases and J by 5 bases, and 14 bases separated the two germline ends. Germline values: CDR1 MDHEN, CDR2 SYDVKM. The CDR3 loop reads CASSPPGLNEQYF. The CDR3 nucleotides read TGTGCCAGCAGCCCCCCGGGTCTCAACGAGCAGTACTTC.

This clonotype was seen at least ten times. V and J are TRBV27 and TRBJ2-1, with 9 bases matching TRBD2. Germline values: CDR1 MNHEY, CDR2 SMNVEV (reference sequence). The J segment lost 4 bases and the V segment lost 8 bases, leaving 6 bases of the junction unmatched. CDR3 length: 14 amino acids. The DNA of the CDR3 is TGTGCCAGCGGCCTAGCGGGACGATACAATGAGCAGTTCTTC. Amino acids: CASGLAGRYNEQFF.

V and J are TRBV6-2 or TRBV6-3 and TRBJ2-3, with D perhaps being TRBD1 or TRBD2 (6 bases each). The CDR3 is 14 amino acids. Germline-derived CDR1 and CDR2 are MNHEY and SVGEGT. Trimming left V 4 bases short and J 4 bases short, with 12 bases between. The CDR3 nucleotides read TGTGCCAGCAGTTGGCGGGACAACGCAGATACGCAGTATTTT. This gives the protein CASSWRDNADTQYF.

A remark on this clonotype: This may arise from a read error, as a much more abundant clone is one base away. This is likely a read error, given that the CDR3 carries no conserved phenylalanine or tryptophan at its end. The J gene is TRBJ1-2, the V gene TRBV12-3 or TRBV12-4; TRBD1 is a possible D gene (6 bases). The CDR3 has 14 amino acids. V was clipped by 4 bases and J by 6 bases, with 15 bases between them. CDR3 region: CASSSRTVLDGYTS. DNA for the CDR3: TGTGCCAGCAGTTCCCGGACAGTTTTGGATGGCTACACCTCC.

This clonotype was detected many times. The chain recombines TRBV20-1 with TRBJ1-2, with 7 bases fitting TRBD1. The CDR3 has 14 amino acids. With V trimmed by 6 bases and J by 0 bases, 7 bases remained unmatched. Germline CDR1 and CDR2: DFQATT and SNEGSKA (reference sequence). The CDR3 DNA reads as TGCAGTGCCTCTACAGGGACAGCTAACTATGGCTACACCTTC. Translated: CSASTGTANYGYTF.

The CDR3 here is CSARPEPLTSGRKGYEQYF. CDR3 coding DNA: TGCAGTGCTAGACCCGAACCCCTAACTAGCGGGAGGAAGGGCTACGAGCAGTACTTC. The V and J genes are TRBV20-1 and TRBJ2-7; TRBD2 matches 12 bases. The CDR3 consists of 19 residues. The V gene's germline CDR1 is DFQATT and CDR2 SNEGSKA (reference sequence). V dropped 2 bases and J dropped 3; count of bases not matched to a gene: 17.

About this clonotype itself: This may be a read error: a much more frequent sequence differs by one nucleotide. The chain carries TRBV9 and TRBJ2-6; a weak D match, TRBD1 (5 bases). Germline CDR1 reads SGDLS; CDR2 reads YYNGEE. The CDR3 consists of 16 residues. The CDR3 region has the DNA TGTGCCAGCAGCGCCGGCCAACTCTCTGGGGCCAACGTCCTGGCTTTC. Translated: CASSAGQLSGANVLAF.

Turning to this clonotype: This may be a read error, as it is one base from a much larger clone. V is TRBV5-6 and J is TRBJ2-2; the D is unclear. Trimming cost V 10 bases and J 4 bases, with 8 bases left between them. Germline loops: CDR1 SGHDT, CDR2 YYEEEE. This CDR3 comprises 11 residues. The CDR3 bases are TGTGCCTCACATGCCACCGGGGAGCTGTTTTTT. Amino acids: CASHATGELFF.

V usage is TRBV28 and J usage is TRBJ2-5; D perhaps matches TRBD2 (6 bases). The ends were cut back, 6 bases at V and 2 bases at J, with 13 bases in the middle. This CDR3 is 14 amino acids long. Germline CDR1 reads MDHEN; CDR2 reads SYDVKM. For the CDR3, the DNA is TGTGCCAGCAGCCCCTCCGGGGGACAAGAGACCCAGTACTTC. Translation gives CASSPSGGQETQYF.

As for this clonotype: A much larger clonotype is one base distant, so this may be a read error. The chain uses TRBV29-1 and TRBJ2-3; D may be TRBD2 (5 bases). There are 16 residues in the CDR3. V gave up 0 bases and J gave up 4 bases, with 17 bases separating them. Germline V lookup: CDR1 SQVTM, CDR2 ANQGSEA. The CDR3: CSVEDALGGVADTQYF. The CDR3 DNA follows: TGCAGCGTTGAAGACGCTCTAGGAGGCGTCGCAGATACGCAGTATTTT.

This clonotype was counted ten times or more. This chain joins TRBV4-1 and TRBJ1-5; D is ambiguous. Trimming took off 0 bases at V and 14 bases at J, with 11 bases between the two ends. The CDR3 has 12 amino acids. Germline V lookup: CDR1 MGHRA, CDR2 YSYEKL. CDR3 nucleotides: TGCGCCAGCAGCCAAGATTCAGTCCGCAAGCATTTT. This encodes CASSQDSVRKHF.

This clonotype was seen at least ten times. This chain links TRBV6-5 with TRBJ1-5; 9 bases align to TRBD1. V gave up 2 bases and J gave up 5 bases; unmatched junction bases: 7. Germline-derived CDR1 and CDR2 are MNHEY and SVGAGI. This CDR3 is 16 amino acids long. The CDR3 DNA is TGTGCCAGCAGTTACCCGTGCCGGGACAGGGATCAGCCCCAGCATTTT. It is translated as CASSYPCRDRDQPQHF.